This is a list of T cell receptor beta chains from one sample in a study of cytomegalovirus exposure and HLA in healthy donors. Assay used: immunoSEQ multiplex PCR; TCRdb lists only in-frame clones, some missing. The table records 90,000 to 120,000 clones, 70% of them present only once. Sequenced: PBMCs. The receptors shown here come from a man in his forties in good health and CMV-seropositive. The CDR3 runs from the conserved cysteine through the conserved F or W. D genes are given only for firm matches. Clone size is shown for a subset of rows, as once, few, many or a class of expanded clone.

CDR3aa: CASSYSGQGLPYEQYF; CDR3nt: TGTGCCAGCAGTTACTCAGGACAGGGGCTCCCCTACGAGCAGTACTTC; len: 16; j_gene: TRBJ2-7; v_gene: TRBV6-5; abundance: -; d_gene: TRBD1
CDR3aa: CAWSSGSPDTQYF; CDR3nt: TGTGCCTGGAGTAGCGGGAGCCCAGATACGCAGTATTTT; len: 13; j_gene: TRBJ2-3; v_gene: TRBV30; abundance: -; d_gene: TRBD2
CDR3aa: CASSVNPLTGVTGELFF; CDR3nt: TGTGCCAGCAGCGTAAATCCTTTGACAGGGGTAACCGGGGAGCTGTTTTTT; len: 17; j_gene: TRBJ2-2; v_gene: TRBV9; abundance: -; d_gene: TRBD1
CDR3aa: CASSIGTGKTDTQYF; CDR3nt: TGCGCCAGCAGCATAGGGACAGGCAAGACAGATACGCAGTATTTT; len: 15; j_gene: TRBJ2-3; v_gene: TRBV5-1; abundance: -; d_gene: TRBD1
CDR3aa: CASSLDMTGELFF; CDR3nt: TGCGCCAGCAGCTTGGACATGACCGGGGAGCTGTTTTTT; len: 13; j_gene: TRBJ2-2; v_gene: TRBV5-1; abundance: once; d_gene: -
CDR3aa: CASSQTEAPSDTQYF; CDR3nt: TGTGCCAGTAGCCAGACCGAGGCCCCGTCAGATACGCAGTATTTT; len: 15; j_gene: TRBJ2-3; v_gene: TRBV19; abundance: -; d_gene: -
CDR3aa: CASGNAYEQYF; CDR3nt: TGTGCCAGCGGCAACGCCTACGAGCAGTACTTC; len: 11; j_gene: TRBJ2-7; v_gene: TRBV10-3; abundance: -; d_gene: -
CDR3aa: CAWSAGQGDQPQHF; CDR3nt: TGTGCCTGGAGTGCAGGACAGGGGGACCAGCCCCAGCATTTT; len: 14; j_gene: TRBJ1-5; v_gene: TRBV30; abundance: -; d_gene: TRBD1
CDR3aa: CASGFISGSAGELFF; CDR3nt: TGTGCTAGTGGTTTCATTAGCGGGAGTGCCGGGGAGCTGTTTTTT; len: 15; j_gene: TRBJ2-2; v_gene: TRBV12-5; abundance: -; d_gene: TRBD2
CDR3aa: CASSSTQGSLDTQYF; CDR3nt: TGTGCCAGCAGCTCCACTCAGGGCTCCTTAGATACGCAGTATTTT; len: 15; j_gene: TRBJ2-3; v_gene: TRBV11-2; abundance: -; d_gene: -
CDR3aa: CASSIGTGPVSETQYF; CDR3nt: TGTGCCAGCAGCATCGGGACAGGACCCGTATCGGAGACCCAGTACTTC; len: 16; j_gene: TRBJ2-5; v_gene: TRBV11-2; abundance: -; d_gene: TRBD1
CDR3aa: CASSSTLARVGGELFF; CDR3nt: TGTGCCAGCAGTTCGACCCTAGCGAGAGTCGGCGGGGAGCTGTTTTTT; len: 16; j_gene: TRBJ2-2; v_gene: TRBV6-5; abundance: -; d_gene: -
CDR3aa: CASSLDRDDYTF; CDR3nt: TGCGCCAGCAGCTTGGACAGGGATGACTACACCTTC; len: 12; j_gene: TRBJ1-2; v_gene: TRBV5-1; abundance: few; d_gene: -
CDR3aa: CATTNRGADTQYF; CDR3nt: TGTGCCACGACTAACAGGGGCGCAGATACGCAGTATTTT; len: 13; j_gene: TRBJ2-3; v_gene: TRBV28; abundance: -; d_gene: TRBD1
CDR3aa: CASSSGLAGGPNNEQFF; CDR3nt: TGTGCCAGCAGCTCGGGACTAGCGGGAGGGCCGAACAATGAGCAGTTCTTC; len: 17; j_gene: TRBJ2-1; v_gene: TRBV13; abundance: -; d_gene: TRBD2
CDR3aa: CASSYRDTGELFF; CDR3nt: TGTGCCAGCAGTTACCGGGACACCGGGGAGCTGTTTTTT; len: 13; j_gene: TRBJ2-2; v_gene: TRBV6-5; abundance: -; d_gene: -
CDR3aa: CASSRGITDTQYF; CDR3nt: TGTGCCAGCAGCCGAGGAATAACAGATACGCAGTATTTT; len: 13; j_gene: TRBJ2-3; v_gene: TRBV14; abundance: -; d_gene: -
CDR3aa: CASSEPGQGGVAEAFF; CDR3nt: TGTGCCAGCAGCGAACCGGGACAGGGTGGTGTCGCTGAAGCTTTCTTT; len: 16; j_gene: TRBJ1-1; v_gene: TRBV5-4; abundance: -; d_gene: TRBD1
CDR3aa: CASSLVAWNEQFF; CDR3nt: TGTGCCAGCAGTTTGGTAGCGTGGAATGAGCAGTTCTTC; len: 13; j_gene: TRBJ2-1; v_gene: TRBV6-1; abundance: -; d_gene: -
CDR3aa: CASSLVSYEQYF; CDR3nt: TGTGCCAGCAGCTTAGTATCCTACGAGCAGTACTTC; len: 12; j_gene: TRBJ2-7; v_gene: TRBV11-2; abundance: -; d_gene: -
CDR3aa: CASIRAGTAQETQYF; CDR3nt: TGTGCCAGCATTAGGGCCGGGACAGCTCAAGAGACCCAGTACTTC; len: 15; j_gene: TRBJ2-5; v_gene: TRBV6-1; abundance: few; d_gene: TRBD1
CDR3aa: CASSVQGAPGANVLTF; CDR3nt: TGTGCCAGCAGCGTACAGGGGGCACCTGGGGCCAACGTCCTGACTTTC; len: 16; j_gene: TRBJ2-6; v_gene: TRBV9; abundance: few; d_gene: TRBD1
CDR3aa: CASSFGSYEQYF; CDR3nt: TGTGCCAGCAGCTTTGGGAGTTACGAGCAGTACTTC; len: 12; j_gene: TRBJ2-7; v_gene: TRBV5-6; abundance: few; d_gene: -
CDR3aa: CASTASGSGDTQYF; CDR3nt: TGTGCCAGCACGGCTAGCGGGAGTGGGGATACGCAGTATTTT; len: 14; j_gene: TRBJ2-3; v_gene: TRBV6-5; abundance: -; d_gene: TRBD2
CDR3aa: CASSPLAGGPGDTQYF; CDR3nt: TGCGCCAGCAGTCCACTAGCGGGAGGGCCGGGGGATACGCAGTATTTT; len: 16; j_gene: TRBJ2-3; v_gene: TRBV5-1; abundance: few; d_gene: TRBD2
CDR3aa: CASSASGGVGTDTQYF; CDR3nt: TGTGCCAGCAGTGCGTCGGGGGGAGTCGGCACAGATACGCAGTATTTT; len: 16; j_gene: TRBJ2-3; v_gene: TRBV28; abundance: -; d_gene: TRBD2
CDR3aa: CAGRFNEKLFF; CDR3nt: TGTGCCGGGAGGTTTAATGAAAAACTGTTTTTT; len: 11; j_gene: TRBJ1-4; v_gene: TRBV2; abundance: once; d_gene: -
CDR3aa: CASSDGFASGIETQYF; CDR3nt: TGTGCCAGCAGTGATGGATTTGCTAGCGGGATTGAGACCCAGTACTTC; len: 16; j_gene: TRBJ2-5; v_gene: TRBV2; abundance: -; d_gene: TRBD2
CDR3aa: CASSLQGDGYGYTF; CDR3nt: TGTGCCAGCAGCTTACAGGGGGATGGCTATGGCTACACCTTC; len: 14; j_gene: TRBJ1-2; v_gene: TRBV6-5; abundance: -; d_gene: TRBD1
CDR3aa: CASSHPGGQKNGYTF; CDR3nt: TGTGCCAGCAGCCATCCCGGGGGACAGAAAAATGGCTACACCTTC; len: 15; j_gene: TRBJ1-2; v_gene: TRBV7-2; abundance: -; d_gene: TRBD1
CDR3aa: CASSQETAGEEQYF; CDR3nt: TGCGCCAGCAGCCAAGAAACGGCGGGGGAAGAGCAGTACTTC; len: 14; j_gene: TRBJ2-5; v_gene: TRBV4-1; abundance: once; d_gene: TRBD2
CDR3aa: CASSKGTGGANGELFF; CDR3nt: TGTGCCAGCAGTAAAGGGACAGGGGGCGCGAACGGGGAGCTGTTTTTT; len: 16; j_gene: TRBJ2-2; v_gene: TRBV6-1; abundance: once; d_gene: TRBD1
CDR3aa: CASTLGRGNNEQFF; CDR3nt: TGTGCCAGCACCCTAGGGAGAGGGAACAATGAGCAGTTCTTC; len: 14; j_gene: TRBJ2-1; v_gene: TRBV7-2; abundance: -; d_gene: -
CDR3aa: CASSQRTSGGYNEQFF; CDR3nt: TGTGCCAGCAGTCAGCGGACTAGCGGGGGCTACAATGAGCAGTTCTTC; len: 16; j_gene: TRBJ2-1; v_gene: TRBV28; abundance: -; d_gene: TRBD2
CDR3aa: CASSLELAPNYGYTF; CDR3nt: TGCGCCAGCAGCTTGGAATTGGCACCTAACTATGGCTACACCTTC; len: 15; j_gene: TRBJ1-2; v_gene: TRBV5-1; abundance: -; d_gene: -
CDR3aa: CASSLGRGGAYNEQFF; CDR3nt: TGTGCCAGCAGCTTAGGTAGAGGGGGCGCCTACAATGAGCAGTTCTTC; len: 16; j_gene: TRBJ2-1; v_gene: TRBV11-2; abundance: -; d_gene: TRBD1
CDR3aa: CASSFQNRGPLGEQYF; CDR3nt: TGTGCCAGCAGTTTCCAAAACCGGGGTCCATTAGGCGAGCAGTACTTC; len: 16; j_gene: TRBJ2-7; v_gene: TRBV28; abundance: -; d_gene: -
CDR3aa: CASSLTGGGQFF; CDR3nt: TGTGCCAGCAGCTTAACGGGGGGAGGGCAGTTCTTC; len: 12; j_gene: TRBJ2-1; v_gene: TRBV7-3; abundance: -; d_gene: -
CDR3aa: CASSQERTGGYEQYF; CDR3nt: TGCGCCAGCAGCCAAGAGAGGACAGGAGGTTACGAGCAGTACTTC; len: 15; j_gene: TRBJ2-7; v_gene: TRBV4-3; abundance: few; d_gene: TRBD1
CDR3aa: CASSYRTGLGLETQYF; CDR3nt: TGTGCCAGCAGCTATCGGACAGGGTTGGGCTTGGAGACCCAGTACTTC; len: 16; j_gene: TRBJ2-5; v_gene: TRBV7-9; abundance: -; d_gene: TRBD1
CDR3aa: CASTPGIMNTEAFF; CDR3nt: TGCGCCAGCACGCCAGGGATCATGAACACTGAAGCTTTCTTT; len: 14; j_gene: TRBJ1-1; v_gene: TRBV5-1; abundance: few; d_gene: -
CDR3aa: CASSLASNTGELFF; CDR3nt: TGCGCCAGCAGCTTGGCTAGTAACACCGGGGAGCTGTTTTTT; len: 14; j_gene: TRBJ2-2; v_gene: TRBV5-1; abundance: -; d_gene: -
CDR3aa: CASSPRQGPVTEAFF; CDR3nt: TGTGCCAGCAGCCCAAGACAGGGTCCCGTGACTGAAGCTTTCTTT; len: 15; j_gene: TRBJ1-1; v_gene: TRBV14; abundance: -; d_gene: TRBD1
CDR3aa: CATCSRDTVGNEQFF; CDR3nt: TGTGCCACCTGCTCGAGGGACACGGTAGGAAATGAGCAGTTCTTC; len: 15; j_gene: TRBJ2-1; v_gene: TRBV19; abundance: -; d_gene: -
CDR3aa: CASKLAANNEQFF; CDR3nt: TGTGCCAGCAAACTAGCGGCGAACAATGAGCAGTTCTTC; len: 13; j_gene: TRBJ2-1; v_gene: TRBV2; abundance: once; d_gene: TRBD2
CDR3aa: CASSAGQRTDTQYF; CDR3nt: TGTGCCAGCAGTGCGGGACAGAGAACAGATACGCAGTATTTT; len: 14; j_gene: TRBJ2-3; v_gene: TRBV6-1; abundance: -; d_gene: TRBD1
CDR3aa: CASSQDNYEQYF; CDR3nt: TGCGCCAGCAGCCAAGATAATTACGAGCAGTACTTC; len: 12; j_gene: TRBJ2-7; v_gene: TRBV4-3; abundance: -; d_gene: -
CDR3aa: CTSSQGELAGGEQYF; CDR3nt: TGCACCAGCAGCCAAGGGGAACTAGCGGGAGGTGAGCAGTACTTC; len: 15; j_gene: TRBJ2-7; v_gene: TRBV1; abundance: -; d_gene: -
CDR3aa: CASSRLGASNEQFF; CDR3nt: TGTGCCAGCAGCCGACTAGGGGCGAGCAATGAGCAGTTCTTC; len: 14; j_gene: TRBJ2-1; v_gene: TRBV9; abundance: -; d_gene: -
CDR3aa: CASSYILQGAETQYF; CDR3nt: TGTGCCAGCAGCTACATCCTACAGGGGGCGGAGACCCAGTACTTC; len: 15; j_gene: TRBJ2-5; v_gene: TRBV7-2; abundance: -; d_gene: TRBD1
CDR3aa: CATSGTGTYNEQFF; CDR3nt: TGTGCCACCAGCGGAACCGGGACATACAATGAGCAGTTCTTC; len: 14; j_gene: TRBJ2-1; v_gene: TRBV15; abundance: -; d_gene: -
CDR3aa: CASSAGQGDLVSYEQYF; CDR3nt: TGTGCCAGCAGTGCGGGACAGGGGGACTTAGTCTCCTACGAGCAGTACTTC; len: 17; j_gene: TRBJ2-7; v_gene: TRBV6-1; abundance: -; d_gene: TRBD1
CDR3aa: CASGLVSDPPSGVDYGYTF; CDR3nt: TGTGCTAGTGGTTTGGTATCCGATCCACCTTCGGGGGTAGACTATGGCTACACCTTC; len: 19; j_gene: TRBJ1-2; v_gene: TRBV12-5; abundance: -; d_gene: -
CDR3aa: CAYLTGHNIQYF; CDR3nt: TGTGCCTACCTGACAGGGCACAACATTCAGTACTTC; len: 12; j_gene: TRBJ2-4; v_gene: TRBV30; abundance: -; d_gene: TRBD1
CDR3aa: CASSFGASYEQYF; CDR3nt: TGTGCCAGCAGTTTTGGGGCGTCCTACGAGCAGTACTTC; len: 13; j_gene: TRBJ2-7; v_gene: TRBV27; abundance: -; d_gene: -